This passage covers 19 T cell receptor beta chains from one sample sequenced in a study of early T cells in non-severe SARS-CoV-2 infection. TCRdb independently ran MiXCR on the 5' RACE reads; one entry per CDR3 protein. Counted here are some 100,000 distinct CDR3 sequences, 14% to 15% occurring once; the ten biggest clones make up about 0.59%. The specimen sequenced was whole blood. The receptors were gathered from an adult who was a healthcare worker with PCR-confirmed SARS-CoV-2 infection or an uninfected control (not recorded which).

The genes are TRBV3-1 and TRBJ1-5; D ambiguous. Deletions cut 4 bases from V and 1 base from J, with 5 bases between. There are 13 residues in the CDR3. The V gene's germline CDR1 is LGHDT and CDR2 YNNKEL (reference sequence). The CDR3 nucleotides are TGTGCCAGCAGCCCAGCAAGCAATCAGCCCCAGCATTTT. Its protein product is CASSPASNQPQHF.

This clonotype came up many times. The CDR3 protein is CASSLIDLRGPEQYV. The DNA of the CDR3 is TGTGCCAGCAGCTTAATTGATCTCAGGGGGCCCGAGCAGTACGTC. This sequence joins TRBV11-2 and TRBJ2-7, with 8 bases that match TRBD1. There are 15 residues in the CDR3. Unmatched junction bases numbered 9, after V lost 2 bases and J lost 6 bases. Per germline, CDR1 SGHAT and CDR2 FQNNGV.

This clonotype has a handful of counts. This chain links TRBV6-5 with TRBJ2-3, with D possibly matching TRBD1 (5 bases). V was trimmed by 0 bases and J by 4 bases, leaving 5 bases between them. Germline V gene lookup returns CDR1 MNHEY and CDR2 SVGAGI. The CDR3 has 13 residues. The CDR3, as DNA: TGTGCCAGCAGTTACTCACAGGCAGATACGCAGTATTTT. Protein: CASSYSQADTQYF.

The rearrangement links TRBV7-9 to TRBJ1-1; D is unresolved. Germline CDR1 is SEHNR and CDR2 is FQNEAQ (reference sequence). Trimming took off 3 bases at V and 2 bases at J, with 22 bases between the two ends. The CDR3 has 18 residues. CDR3 sequence: CASSLRLRFSQVNTEAFF. The CDR3 DNA reads as TGTGCCAGCAGCTTGCGATTACGCTTCAGTCAAGTTAACACTGAAGCTTTCTTT.

The chain employs TRBV29-1 and TRBJ2-7; D is possibly TRBD1 (5 bases). Per the germline V gene, CDR1 is SQVTM and CDR2 is ANQGSEA. The CDR3 has 11 amino acids. V lost 5 bases and J 8 bases, leaving 13 bases between the germline ends. The chain's CDR3 is CSVSQGSKQYV. Here the CDR3 DNA reads TGCAGCGTTTCCCAGGGTAGCAAGCAGTACGTC.

The rearrangement joins TRBV29-1 to TRBJ1-2, with TRBD1 matching 7 bases. CDR1 is SQVTM, CDR2 ANQGSEA, per germline. The CDR3 has 12 amino acids. V was clipped by 7 bases and J by 4 bases; unmatched bases: 6. As DNA, the CDR3 is TGCAGCGCTGGGGGGACAGCCTATGGCTACACCTTC. It is translated as CSAGGTAYGYTF.

Many counts were recorded for this clonotype. The V gene is TRBV27, the J gene TRBJ2-3; D not certain. The CDR3 length is 12 residues. V was clipped by 5 bases and J by 6 bases, with 9 bases between them. Germline-derived CDR1 and CDR2 are MNHEY and SMNVEV (reference sequence). The CDR3 loop reads CASSPSGDTQYF. Written as DNA, the CDR3 is TGTGCCAGCAGTCCCTCCGGGGATACGCAGTATTTT.

The rearrangement links TRBV10-1 to TRBJ2-3, with 8 bases that match TRBD2. This CDR3 has 16 amino acids. After removal of 2 bases from V and 4 bases from J, the junction contained 8 bases not matched to a gene. Germline V gives CDR1 WNHNN, CDR2 SYGVQD (reference sequence). CDR3 loop: CASSEDGGAWADTQYF. The CDR3 DNA reads as TGCGCCAGCAGTGAGGACGGGGGGGCCTGGGCAGATACGCAGTATTTT.

The rearrangement joins TRBV4-2 to TRBJ1-6, with D unclear. V was trimmed by 0 bases and J by 1 base, leaving 13 bases between them. CDR1 and CDR2 from the germline V gene are LGHNA and YNFKEQ. The CDR3 runs to 18 residues. The CDR3 DNA follows: TGTGCCAGCAGCCAAGAGGGTTCTAGTATGTCCTATAATTCACCCCTCCACTTT. Translating it yields CASSQEGSSMSYNSPLHF.

The CDR3 protein is CASSRRGQLQETQYF. CDR3 in DNA: TGTGCCAGCAGCAGAAGGGGACAGTTACAAGAGACCCAGTACTTC. The chain combines TRBV11-2 with TRBJ2-5; 7 bases are a match to TRBD1. The CDR3 extends over 15 amino acids. Germline lookup yields CDR1 SGHAT and CDR2 FQNNGV. After removal of 5 bases from V and 2 bases from J, the junction contained 8 bases not matched to a gene.

This clonotype was counted between two and nine times. The chain has TRBV30 and TRBJ1-1; D is unclear. The CDR3 extends over 13 amino acids. Trimming took off 4 bases at V and 5 bases at J, with 14 bases between the two ends. Germline V CDR1 and CDR2: GTSNPN, SVGIG (reference sequence). The CDR3 spells CAWKEGMMTEAFF. Written as DNA, the CDR3 is TGTGCCTGGAAGGAGGGTATGATGACTGAAGCTTTCTTT. Together with reference TRBV30 and TRBJ1-1, the CDR3 gives the full variable domain: SQTIHQWPATLVQPVGSPLSLECTVEGTSNPNLYWYRQAAGRGLQLLFYSVGIGQISSEVPQNLSASRPQDRQFILSSKKLLLSDSGFYLCAWKEGMMTEAFFGQGTRLTVV.

This clonotype occurred a few times. V is TRBV24-1 and J is TRBJ2-3; D unclear. CDR1 is KGHDR and CDR2 is SFDVKD in the germline V gene. The CDR3 spans 13 residues. V lost 5 bases and J 2 bases, leaving 7 bases between the germline ends. CDR3 protein: CATSAPITDTQYF. The CDR3 DNA is TGTGCCACCAGTGCCCCCATCACAGATACGCAGTATTTT.

The V and J genes are TRBV6-5 and TRBJ1-6, with TRBD1 matching 7 bases. Losses at the gene ends were 6 bases for V and 0 bases for J; bases not matched to a gene: 14. In germline, CDR1 is MNHEY, CDR2 SVGAGI. CDR3 length: 19 residues. The CDR3 nucleotides are TGTGCCAGCAGCCGAAAACCGGGACAGAGGAGCTCCTATAATTCACCCCTCCACTTT. Protein product: CASSRKPGQRSSYNSPLHF.

The chain has TRBV29-1 and TRBJ1-1; D gene uncertain. The V gene lost 3 bases and the J gene lost 0 bases, with 11 bases spanning the gap. CDR3 length equals 14 residues. The germline gives CDR1 SQVTM, CDR2 ANQGSEA. The CDR3 coding sequence is TGCAGCGTTGATTACCGGAGAATGAACACTGAAGCTTTCTTT. It specifies CSVDYRRMNTEAFF.

This rearrangement joins TRBV10-3 to TRBJ2-3, with TRBD2 matching over 8 bases. This CDR3 comprises 14 residues. Per germline, CDR1 ENHRY and CDR2 SYGVKD. V shed 8 bases and J 0 bases; nucleotides not matched to a gene: 4. In DNA form, the CDR3 reads TGTGCCATCGGGTCGGGGGGGAGCACAGATACGCAGTATTTT. Translating gives CAIGSGGSTDTQYF.

This clonotype has a count of ten or more. The chain links TRBV29-1 to TRBJ2-3, with D maybe TRBD1 (5 bases). The V and J ends lost 4 bases and 4 bases respectively, with 15 bases between them. This CDR3 is built from 14 residues. The germline V gene encodes CDR1 SQVTM and CDR2 ANQGSEA. CDR3 in amino acids: CSVVLTRGSDTQYF. Written as DNA, the CDR3 is TGCAGCGTTGTATTGACAAGGGGATCAGATACGCAGTATTTT.

There are a few counts of this clonotype. This chain uses TRBV21-1 with TRBJ1-2. TRBV21-1 is termed a pseudogene. The CDR3 totals 16 residues. The CDR3 here is CASSRPLVGLWYGYTF. Written as DNA, the CDR3 is TGTGCCAGCAGTCGTCCTTTGGTCGGGCTATGGTATGGCTACACCTTC.

The table lists this clonotype with many counts. The rearrangement joins TRBV20-1 to TRBJ2-3; 7 bases line up with TRBD2. This CDR3 spans 14 amino acids. The germline V gene encodes CDR1 DFQATT and CDR2 SNEGSKA (reference sequence). Germline trimming cut 7 bases from V and 3 bases from J; bases unmatched to any gene: 10. CDR3 sequence (DNA): TGCAGTGTTTGGGGGGGGGACGTAACAGATACGCAGTATTTT. Translated: CSVWGGDVTDTQYF.

This clonotype was observed many times. The V gene is TRBV4-1, the J gene TRBJ2-2; TRBD1 matches 8 bases. Germline loops: CDR1 MGHRA, CDR2 YSYEKL. This CDR3 spans 14 amino acids. V shed 0 bases and J 7 bases; nucleotides not matched to a gene: 1. In nucleotides, the CDR3 is TGCGCCAGCAGCCAAGACGACAGGGGCGGGGAGCTGTTTTTT. Translation gives CASSQDDRGGELFF.